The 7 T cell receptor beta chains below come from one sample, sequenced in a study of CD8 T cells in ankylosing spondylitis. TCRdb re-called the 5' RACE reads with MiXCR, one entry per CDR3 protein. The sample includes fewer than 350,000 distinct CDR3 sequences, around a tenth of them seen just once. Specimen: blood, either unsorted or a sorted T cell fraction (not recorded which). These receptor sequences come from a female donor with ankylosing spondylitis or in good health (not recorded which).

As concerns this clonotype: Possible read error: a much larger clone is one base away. The CDR3 DNA is TGTGGCAGCAGACCTCTAGCGGGTCTGGGTGAGCAGTTCTTC. Its translation is CGSRPLAGLGEQFF. The chain links TRBV7-2 to TRBJ2-1, with 8 nucleotides matching TRBD2. In germline, CDR1 is SGHTA, CDR2 FQGNSA. This CDR3 has 14 amino acids.

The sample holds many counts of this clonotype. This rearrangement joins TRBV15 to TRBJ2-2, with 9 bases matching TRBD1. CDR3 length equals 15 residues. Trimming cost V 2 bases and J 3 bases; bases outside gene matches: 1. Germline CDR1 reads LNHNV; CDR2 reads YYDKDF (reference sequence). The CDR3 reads CATSRRQGDTGELFF. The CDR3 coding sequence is TGTGCCACCAGCAGACGACAGGGGGACACCGGGGAGCTGTTTTTT.

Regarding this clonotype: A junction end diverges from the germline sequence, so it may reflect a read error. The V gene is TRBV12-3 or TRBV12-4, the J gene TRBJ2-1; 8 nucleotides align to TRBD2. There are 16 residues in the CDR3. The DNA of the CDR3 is TGTGCCAGTAGTCCACTTACTAGCGGACCTTACAATGGGCAGTTCTTC. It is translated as CASSPLTSGPYNGQFF.

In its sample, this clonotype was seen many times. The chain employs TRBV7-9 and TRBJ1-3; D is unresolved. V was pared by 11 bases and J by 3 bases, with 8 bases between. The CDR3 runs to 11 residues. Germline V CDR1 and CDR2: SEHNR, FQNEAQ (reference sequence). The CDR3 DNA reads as TGTGCCGGACGAATTGGAAACACCATATATTTT. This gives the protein CAGRIGNTIYF. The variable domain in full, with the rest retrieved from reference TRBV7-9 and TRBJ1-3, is DTGVSQNPRHKITKRGQNVTFRCDPISEHNRLYWYRQTLGQGPEFLTYFQNEAQLEKSRLLSDRFSAERPKGSFSTLEIQRTEQGDSAMYLCAGRIGNTIYFGEGSWLTVV.

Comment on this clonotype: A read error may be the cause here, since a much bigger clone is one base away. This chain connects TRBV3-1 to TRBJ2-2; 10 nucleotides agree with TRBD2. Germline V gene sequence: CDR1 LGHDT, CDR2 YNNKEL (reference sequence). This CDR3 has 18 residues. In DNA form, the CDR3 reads TGTGCCAGCAGCCTGCTGAGCGGGGGGGCCCGAGGCACCAGGGAGCTGTTTTTT. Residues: CASSLLSGGARGTRELFF.

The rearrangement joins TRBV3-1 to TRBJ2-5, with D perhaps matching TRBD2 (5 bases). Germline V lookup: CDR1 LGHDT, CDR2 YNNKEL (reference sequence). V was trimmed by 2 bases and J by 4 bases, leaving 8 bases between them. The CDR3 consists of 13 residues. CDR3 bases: TGTGCCAGCAGCCAATTCGGAGGAGAGACCCAGTACTTC. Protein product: CASSQFGGETQYF.

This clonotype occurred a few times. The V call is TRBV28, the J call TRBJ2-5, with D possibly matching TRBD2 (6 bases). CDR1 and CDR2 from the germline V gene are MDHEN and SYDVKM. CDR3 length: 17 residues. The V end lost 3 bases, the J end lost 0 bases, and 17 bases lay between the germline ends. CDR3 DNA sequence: TGTGCCAGCAGTTTTGGTGGGGCGGGATTTTACCAAGAGACCCAGTACTTC. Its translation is CASSFGGAGFYQETQYF.